This T cell receptor (beta chain) was profiled in a study of T-cell reconstitution after alpha-beta-depleted transplantation in children. This clonotype was found many times. Unique molecular identifiers were incorporated during preparation of the TCRbeta library. Via MiXCR, TCRdb re-called the PCR reads, giving one row per CDR3 protein. The profile covers about 91,000 distinct CDR3 sequences, with 7% to 10% appearing a single time and 5.5% to 7% taken by the ten largest. V lost 8 bases, J lost 15 bases, and 11 bases lay in between. The CDR3 contains 9 residues. The rearrangement links TRBV12-3 or TRBV12-4 to TRBJ2-1; D ambiguous. This receptor was obtained from a human donor who donated a stem cell graft to a child with congenital amegakaryocytic thrombocytopenia. The sample consisted of PBMCs from the stem cell graft donor, taken from the stem cell graft. CDR3 amino acids: CASPAILFF. CDR3 in DNA: TGTGCCAGCCCTGCCATCCTGTTCTTC.